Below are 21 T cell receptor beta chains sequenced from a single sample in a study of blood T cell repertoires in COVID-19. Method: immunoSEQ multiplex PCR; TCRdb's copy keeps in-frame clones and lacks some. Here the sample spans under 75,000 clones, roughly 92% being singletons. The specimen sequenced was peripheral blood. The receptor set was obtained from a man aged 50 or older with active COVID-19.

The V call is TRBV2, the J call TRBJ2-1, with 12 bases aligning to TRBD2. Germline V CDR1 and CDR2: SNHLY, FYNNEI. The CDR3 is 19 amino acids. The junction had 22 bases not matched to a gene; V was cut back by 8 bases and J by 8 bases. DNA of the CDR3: TGTGCCAGCCACAGGGGTCGAATGAGCCTAGCGGGAGGGCGGGATGAGCAGTTCTTC. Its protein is CASHRGRMSLAGGRDEQFF.

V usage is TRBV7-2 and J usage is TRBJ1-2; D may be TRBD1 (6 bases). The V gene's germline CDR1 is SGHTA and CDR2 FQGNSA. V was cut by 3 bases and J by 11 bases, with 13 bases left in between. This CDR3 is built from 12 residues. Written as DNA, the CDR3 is TGTGCCAGCAGCTTTAACAGGGTTGGGTACACCTTC. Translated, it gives CASSFNRVGYTF.

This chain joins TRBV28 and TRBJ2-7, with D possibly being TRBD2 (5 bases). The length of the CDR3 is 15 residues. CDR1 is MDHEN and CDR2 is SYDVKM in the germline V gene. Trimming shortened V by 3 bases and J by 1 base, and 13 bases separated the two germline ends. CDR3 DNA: TGTGCCAGCAGTTTTTGGCTAGCTCCTTCCTACGAGCAGTACTTC. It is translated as CASSFWLAPSYEQYF.

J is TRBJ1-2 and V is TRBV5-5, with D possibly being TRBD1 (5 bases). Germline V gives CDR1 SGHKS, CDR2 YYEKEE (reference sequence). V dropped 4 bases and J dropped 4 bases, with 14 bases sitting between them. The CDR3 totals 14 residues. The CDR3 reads CASSQWNQGYGYTF. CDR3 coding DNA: TGTGCCAGCAGCCAATGGAATCAGGGCTATGGCTACACCTTC.

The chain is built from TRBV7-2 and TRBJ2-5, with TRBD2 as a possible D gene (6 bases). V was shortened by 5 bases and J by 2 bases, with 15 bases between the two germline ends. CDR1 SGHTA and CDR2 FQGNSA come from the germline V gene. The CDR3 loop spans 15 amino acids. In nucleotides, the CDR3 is TGTGCCAGCAGCCCCCCCGGGGGAAGACAAGAGACCCAGTACTTC. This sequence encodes CASSPPGGRQETQYF.

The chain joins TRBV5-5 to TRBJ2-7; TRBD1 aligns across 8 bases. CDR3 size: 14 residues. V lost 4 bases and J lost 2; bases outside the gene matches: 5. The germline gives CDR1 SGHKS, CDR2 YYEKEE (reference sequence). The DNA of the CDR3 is TGTGCCAGCAGCAACCGGGACAGGACCTACGAGCAGTACTTC. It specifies CASSNRDRTYEQYF.

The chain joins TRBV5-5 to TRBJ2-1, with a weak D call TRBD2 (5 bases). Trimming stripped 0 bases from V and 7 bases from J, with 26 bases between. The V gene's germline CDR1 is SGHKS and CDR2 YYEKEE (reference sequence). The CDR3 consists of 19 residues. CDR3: CASSLAGSEGGFRGNEQFF. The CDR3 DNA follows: TGTGCCAGCAGCTTGGCGGGTAGCGAGGGCGGGTTCAGAGGGAATGAGCAGTTCTTC.

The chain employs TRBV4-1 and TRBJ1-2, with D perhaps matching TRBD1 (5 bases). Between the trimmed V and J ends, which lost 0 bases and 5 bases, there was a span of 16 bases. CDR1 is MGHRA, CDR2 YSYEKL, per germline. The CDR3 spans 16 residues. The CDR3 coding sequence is TGCGCCAGCAGCCAAGATATATCCCACGGGGGATATGGCTACACCTTC. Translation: CASSQDISHGGYGYTF.

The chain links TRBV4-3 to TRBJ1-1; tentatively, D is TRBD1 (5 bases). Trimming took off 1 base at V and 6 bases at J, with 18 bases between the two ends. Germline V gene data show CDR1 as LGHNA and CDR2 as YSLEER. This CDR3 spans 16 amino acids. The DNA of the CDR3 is TGCGCCAGCAGCCAAGGGGCGCAAAGGGGAAGCTCTGAAGCTTTCTTT. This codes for CASSQGAQRGSSEAFF.

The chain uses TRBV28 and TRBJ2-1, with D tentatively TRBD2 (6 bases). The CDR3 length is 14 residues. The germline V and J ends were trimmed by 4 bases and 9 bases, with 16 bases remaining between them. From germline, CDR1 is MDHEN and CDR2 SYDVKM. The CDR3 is CASSYANGGGEQFF. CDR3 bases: TGTGCCAGCAGTTATGCAAACGGGGGAGGTGAGCAGTTCTTC.

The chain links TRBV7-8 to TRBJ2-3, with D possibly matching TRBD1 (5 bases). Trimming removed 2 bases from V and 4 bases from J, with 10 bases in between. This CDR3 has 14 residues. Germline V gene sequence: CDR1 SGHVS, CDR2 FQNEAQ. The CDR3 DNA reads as TGTGCCAGCAGCTTACAGGGTAGGGCAGATACGCAGTATTTT. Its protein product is CASSLQGRADTQYF. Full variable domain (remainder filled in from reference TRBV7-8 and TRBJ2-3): GAGVSQSPRYKVAKRGQDVALRCDPISGHVSLFWYQQALGQGPEFLTYFQNEAQLDKSGLPSDRFFAERPEGSVSTLKIQRTQQEDSAVYLCASSLQGRADTQYFGPGTRLTVL.

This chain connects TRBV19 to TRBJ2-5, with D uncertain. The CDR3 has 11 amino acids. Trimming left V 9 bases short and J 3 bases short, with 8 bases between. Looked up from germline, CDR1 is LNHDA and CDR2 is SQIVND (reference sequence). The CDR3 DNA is TGTGCCAGCACTCCTGAAGAGACCCAGTACTTC. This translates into CASTPEETQYF.

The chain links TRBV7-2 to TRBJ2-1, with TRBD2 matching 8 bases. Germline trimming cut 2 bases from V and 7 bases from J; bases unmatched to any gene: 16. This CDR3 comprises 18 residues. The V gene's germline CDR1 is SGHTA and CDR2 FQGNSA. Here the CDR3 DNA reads TGTGCCAGCAGCTTATTACCGGGGGGGCCTGGTCATACAAATGAGCAGTTCTTC. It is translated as CASSLLPGGPGHTNEQFF. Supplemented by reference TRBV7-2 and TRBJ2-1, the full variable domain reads GAGVSQSPSNKVTEKGKDVELRCDPISGHTALYWYRQSLGQGLEFLIYFQGNSAPDKSGLPSDRFSAERTGGSVSTLTIQRTQQEDSAVYLCASSLLPGGPGHTNEQFFGPGTRLTVL.

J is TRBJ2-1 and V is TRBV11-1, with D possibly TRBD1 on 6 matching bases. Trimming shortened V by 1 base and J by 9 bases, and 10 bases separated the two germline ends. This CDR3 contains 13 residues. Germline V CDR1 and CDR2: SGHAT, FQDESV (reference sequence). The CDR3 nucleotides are TGTGCCAGCAGCTTAGTGGGGGCTAGTGAGCAGTTCTTC. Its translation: CASSLVGASEQFF. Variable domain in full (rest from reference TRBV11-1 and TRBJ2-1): EAEVAQSPRYKITEKSQAVAFWCDPISGHATLYWYRQILGQGPELLVQFQDESVVDDSQLPKDRFSAERLKGVDSTLKIQPAELGDSAMYLCASSLVGASEQFFGPGTRLTVL.

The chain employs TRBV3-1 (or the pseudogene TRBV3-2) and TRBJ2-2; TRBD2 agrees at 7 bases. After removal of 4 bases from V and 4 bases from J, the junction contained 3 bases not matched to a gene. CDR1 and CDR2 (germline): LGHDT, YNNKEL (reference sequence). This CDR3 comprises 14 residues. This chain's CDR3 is CASSRDYTTGELFF. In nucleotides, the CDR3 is TGTGCCAGCAGCCGGGACTACACCACCGGGGAGCTGTTTTTT.

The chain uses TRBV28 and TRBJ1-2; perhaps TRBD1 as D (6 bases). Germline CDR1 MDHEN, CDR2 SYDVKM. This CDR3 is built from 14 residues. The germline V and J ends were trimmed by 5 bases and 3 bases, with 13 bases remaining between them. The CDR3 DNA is TGTGCCAGCAGTGGACAGTCCCCCCACTATGGCTACACCTTC. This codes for CASSGQSPHYGYTF.

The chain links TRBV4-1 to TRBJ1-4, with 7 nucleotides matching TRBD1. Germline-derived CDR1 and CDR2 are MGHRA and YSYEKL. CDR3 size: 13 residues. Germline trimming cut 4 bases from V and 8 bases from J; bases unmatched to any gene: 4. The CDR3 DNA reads TGCGCCAGCAGCCCACAGGGGTACGAAAAACTGTTTTTT. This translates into CASSPQGYEKLFF.

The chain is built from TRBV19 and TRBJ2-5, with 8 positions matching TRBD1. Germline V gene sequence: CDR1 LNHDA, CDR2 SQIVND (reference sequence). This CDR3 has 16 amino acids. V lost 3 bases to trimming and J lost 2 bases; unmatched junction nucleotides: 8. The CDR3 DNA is TGTGCCAGTAGTATCCCAGGGGGCGCGGGACAAGAGACCCAGTACTTC. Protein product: CASSIPGGAGQETQYF.

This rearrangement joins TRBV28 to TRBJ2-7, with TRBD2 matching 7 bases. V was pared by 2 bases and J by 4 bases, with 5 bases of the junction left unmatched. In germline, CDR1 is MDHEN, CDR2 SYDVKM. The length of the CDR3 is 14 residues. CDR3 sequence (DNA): TGTGCCAGCAGTTTACTCGGGGGGACTTACGAGCAGTACTTC. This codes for CASSLLGGTYEQYF.

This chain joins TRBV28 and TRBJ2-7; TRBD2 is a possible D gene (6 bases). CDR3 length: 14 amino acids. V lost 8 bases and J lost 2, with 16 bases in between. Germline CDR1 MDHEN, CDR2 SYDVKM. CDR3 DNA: TGTGCCAGCTCGAAGCGGAGGGATCCCTACGAGCAGTACTTC. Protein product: CASSKRRDPYEQYF.

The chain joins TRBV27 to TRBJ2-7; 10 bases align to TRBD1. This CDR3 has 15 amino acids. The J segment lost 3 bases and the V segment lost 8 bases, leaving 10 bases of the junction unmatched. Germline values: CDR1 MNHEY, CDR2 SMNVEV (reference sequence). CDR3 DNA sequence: TGTGCCAGCCGCCCCGGGACAGGGGCTCTCTACGAGCAGTACTTC. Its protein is CASRPGTGALYEQYF.